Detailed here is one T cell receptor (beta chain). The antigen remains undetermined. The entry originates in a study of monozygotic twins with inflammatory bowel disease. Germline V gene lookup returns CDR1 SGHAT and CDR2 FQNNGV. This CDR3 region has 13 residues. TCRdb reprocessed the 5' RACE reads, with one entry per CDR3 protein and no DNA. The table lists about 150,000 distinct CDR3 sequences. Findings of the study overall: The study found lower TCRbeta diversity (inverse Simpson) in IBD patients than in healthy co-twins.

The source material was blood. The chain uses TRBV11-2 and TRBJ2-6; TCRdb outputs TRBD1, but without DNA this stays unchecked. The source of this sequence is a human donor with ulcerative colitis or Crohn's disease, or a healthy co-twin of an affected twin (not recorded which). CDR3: CASSLDRVRVLTF.